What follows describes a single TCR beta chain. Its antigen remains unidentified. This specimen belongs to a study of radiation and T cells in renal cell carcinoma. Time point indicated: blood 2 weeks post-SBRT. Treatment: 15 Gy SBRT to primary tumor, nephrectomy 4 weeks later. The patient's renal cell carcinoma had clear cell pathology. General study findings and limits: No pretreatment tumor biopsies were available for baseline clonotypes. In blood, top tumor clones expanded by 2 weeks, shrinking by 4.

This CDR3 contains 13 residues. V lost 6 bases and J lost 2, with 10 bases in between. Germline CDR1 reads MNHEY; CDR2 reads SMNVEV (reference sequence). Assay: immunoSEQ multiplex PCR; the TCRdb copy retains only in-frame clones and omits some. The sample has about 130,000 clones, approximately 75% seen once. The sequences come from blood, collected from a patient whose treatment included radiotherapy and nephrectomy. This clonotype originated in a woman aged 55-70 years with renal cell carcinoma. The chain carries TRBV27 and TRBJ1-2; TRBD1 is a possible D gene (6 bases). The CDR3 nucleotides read TGTGCCAGCAGATTCGGACAGAACTATGGCTACACCTTC. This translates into CASRFGQNYGYTF.